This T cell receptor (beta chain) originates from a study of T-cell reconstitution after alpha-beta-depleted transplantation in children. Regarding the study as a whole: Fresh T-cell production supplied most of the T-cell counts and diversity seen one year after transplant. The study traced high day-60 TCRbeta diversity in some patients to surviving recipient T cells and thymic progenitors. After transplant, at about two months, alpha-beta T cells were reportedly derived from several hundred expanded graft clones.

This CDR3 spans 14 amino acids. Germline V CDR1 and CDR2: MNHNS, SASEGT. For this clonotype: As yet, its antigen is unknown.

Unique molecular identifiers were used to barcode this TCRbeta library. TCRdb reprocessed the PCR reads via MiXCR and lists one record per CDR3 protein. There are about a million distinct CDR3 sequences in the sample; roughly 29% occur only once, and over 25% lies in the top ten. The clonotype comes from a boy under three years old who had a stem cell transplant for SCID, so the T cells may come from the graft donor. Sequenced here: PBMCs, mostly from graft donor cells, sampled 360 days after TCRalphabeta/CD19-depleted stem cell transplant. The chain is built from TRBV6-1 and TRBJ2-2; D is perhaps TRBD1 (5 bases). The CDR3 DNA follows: TGTGCTGTAGGGGCGTGGGCGAACACCGGGGAGCTGTTTTTT. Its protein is CAVGAWANTGELFF.